These 16 T cell receptor beta chains were all obtained from the same sample, sequenced in a study of human T cells and chemical hapten exposure. Described time point: patch test 1, 2 weeks after DPC sensitization. Specified treatment: therapeutic diphenylcyclopropenone sensitization with weekly scalp DPC. MiXCR, applied by TCRdb to the RACE reads, yields one record per CDR3 protein. The repertoire holds about 380,000 distinct CDR3 sequences, with around 4.8% as singletons. The specimen comprised whole blood, sampled in connection with sensitization to the hapten diphenylcyclopropenone (DPC). These receptors were collected from a woman aged 50 to 60 with alopecia areata. Some clones in this sample may be carry-over from other donors' samples.

The table lists this clonotype with a few counts. The rearrangement joins TRBV7-2 to TRBJ1-5; TRBD1 might be the D (6 bases). CDR3 size: 14 residues. V was cut by 4 bases and J by 2 bases, with 9 bases left in between. Germline CDR1 reads SGHTA; CDR2 reads FQGNSA. The CDR3 nucleotides read TGTGCCAGCAGCTGGGGGCTGGGCAATCAGCCCCAGCATTTT. This sequence encodes CASSWGLGNQPQHF.

This clonotype was recorded at least ten times. The gene calls are TRBV5-1 and TRBJ1-6; a possible D gene is TRBD1 (5 bases). V was shortened by 0 bases and J by 5 bases, with 12 bases between the two germline ends. The germline CDR1 and CDR2 sequences are SGHRS and YFSETQ. The CDR3 loop spans 16 amino acids. The CDR3 sequence: CASSLVSGSDNSPLHF. The CDR3 nucleotides are TGCGCCAGCAGCTTGGTCTCAGGGAGCGATAATTCACCCCTCCACTTT.

The rearrangement links TRBV24-1 to TRBJ2-1; TRBD1 agrees at 7 bases. The germline CDR1 and CDR2 sequences are KGHDR and SFDVKD. V lost 4 bases, J lost 1 base, and 6 bases stayed unmatched. The CDR3 has 16 residues. The CDR3, as DNA: TGTGCCACCAGTGACCAACAGGGGAAGTCCTACAATGAGCAGTTCTTC. It yields the protein CATSDQQGKSYNEQFF.

This clonotype was seen repeatedly, ten times or more. The chain joins TRBV7-2 to TRBJ2-1; TRBD2 agrees at 7 bases. The V segment lost 5 bases and the J segment 8 bases; nucleotides outside the gene matches: 18. The CDR3 runs to 17 residues. In germline, CDR1 is SGHTA, CDR2 FQGNSA. CDR3 DNA: TGTGCCAGCAGCCCTCGACTGGTTACCTCGGGGGGTTATGAGCAGTTCTTC. Amino acids: CASSPRLVTSGGYEQFF. Combining the CDR3 with reference TRBV7-2 and TRBJ2-1 gives the whole variable domain GAGVSQSPSNKVTEKGKDVELRCDPISGHTALYWYRQSLGQGLEFLIYFQGNSAPDKSGLPSDRFSAERTGGSVSTLTIQRTQQEDSAVYLCASSPRLVTSGGYEQFFGPGTRLTVL.

The V gene is TRBV12-3 or TRBV12-4, the J gene TRBJ2-3; no reliable D call. V gave up 6 bases and J gave up 5 bases, with 9 bases separating them. This CDR3 has 12 amino acids. The CDR3 DNA reads TGTGCCAGCAGCATAAGAATAGATACGCAGTATTTT. This sequence encodes CASSIRIDTQYF.

This clonotype was counted many times. The V gene is TRBV29-1, the J gene TRBJ2-3, with D unresolved. CDR3 length: 11 residues. V lost 5 bases and J lost 2, with 5 bases in between. The V gene's germline CDR1 is SQVTM and CDR2 ANQGSEA. For the CDR3, the DNA is TGCAGCGTTAGGTACACAGATACGCAGTATTTT. Translated: CSVRYTDTQYF.

This clonotype has a handful of counts. The chain links TRBV28 to TRBJ2-7; 8 bases are shared with TRBD1. Looked up from germline, CDR1 is MDHEN and CDR2 is SYDVKM. V lost 3 bases and J lost 5; bases outside the gene matches: 6. This CDR3 comprises 14 residues. The CDR3 sequence is CASSFRQGAHEQYF. As DNA, the CDR3 is TGTGCCAGCAGTTTTCGTCAGGGGGCGCACGAGCAGTACTTC. The variable domain in full, completed from reference TRBV28 and TRBJ2-7, reads DVKVTQSSRYLVKRTGEKVFLECVQDMDHENMFWYRQDPGLGLRLIYFSYDVKMKEKGDIPEGYSVSREKKERFSLILESASTNQTSMYLCASSFRQGAHEQYFGPGTRLTVT.

This clonotype was seen many times. The genes are TRBV5-6 and TRBJ1-4; 7 bases fit TRBD1. The CDR3 is made up of 14 amino acids. The V gene end was trimmed by 3 bases and the J gene end by 8 bases; junction bases not matched to a gene: 7. CDR1 and CDR2 from the germline V gene are SGHDT and YYEEEE. The CDR3 sequence: CASSSGQAGEKLFF. The CDR3 coding sequence is TGTGCCAGCAGCTCCGGACAGGCGGGAGAAAAACTGTTTTTT.

This clonotype showed up just once. A much bigger clone sits one base away, suggesting this may be a read error. The chain is built from TRBV7-9 and TRBJ2-2; 8 bases match TRBD1. Germline lookup yields CDR1 SEHNR and CDR2 FQNEAQ (reference sequence). The CDR3 runs to 16 residues. With V trimmed by 5 bases and J by 0 bases, 5 bases remained unmatched. The CDR3 DNA reads as TGTGCCAGCAGCCCAACAGGGGGTACGAACACCGGGGAGCTGTTTTTT. Residues: CASSPTGGTNTGELFF.

Ten or more counts support this clonotype. The rearrangement links TRBV7-6 to TRBJ2-3, with a tentative D call TRBD2 (5 bases). Between the trimmed V and J ends, which lost 2 bases and 1 base, there was a span of 10 bases. CDR3 size: 15 residues. Looked up from germline, CDR1 is SGHVS and CDR2 is FNYEAQ. The CDR3 bases are TGTGCCAGCAGCTTATTAACTAGTGGCACAGATACGCAGTATTTT. It translates to CASSLLTSGTDTQYF.

This clonotype was seen only a few times. This CDR3 is CASRRYRDSSYNEQFF. In nucleotides, the CDR3 is TGTGCCAGCAGGCGATACCGGGACAGCTCCTACAATGAGCAGTTCTTC. This rearrangement joins TRBV5-6 to TRBJ2-1; 7 bases are shared with TRBD1. The CDR3 extends over 16 amino acids. With V trimmed by 5 bases and J by 0 bases, 8 bases remained unmatched. Germline values: CDR1 SGHDT, CDR2 YYEEEE.

This clonotype has a count of ten or more. The chain carries TRBV28 and TRBJ2-1; TRBD2 matches 10 bases. There are 17 residues in the CDR3. Germline CDR1 reads MDHEN; CDR2 reads SYDVKM. V was pared by 3 bases and J by 5 bases, with 10 bases of the junction left unmatched. CDR3 in DNA: TGTGCCAGCAGTTTCTATACAGGGACTAGCGCGAACAATGAGCAGTTCTTC. Its protein is CASSFYTGTSANNEQFF.

This clonotype has just a few counts. Sequence at one end of the junction differs from germline and may be a read error. The chain joins TRBV29-1 to TRBJ2-1, with D possibly being TRBD1 (6 bases). CDR3 size: 12 residues. CDR1 is SQVTM and CDR2 is ANQGSEA in the germline V gene. The CDR3 DNA reads as TGCAGCGCCGGAGCCAGGGACAACGAGCAGTTCTTC. Translation gives CSAGARDNEQFF.

This clonotype has at least ten counts. This chain joins TRBV11-2 and TRBJ1-6, with D unclear. The CDR3 runs to 14 residues. Trimming left V 1 base short and J 7 bases short, with 8 bases between. The germline V gene encodes CDR1 SGHAT and CDR2 FQNNGV. CDR3 amino acids: CASSLAVPNSPLHF. The CDR3, as DNA: TGTGCCAGCAGCTTAGCGGTTCCAAATTCACCCCTCCACTTT.

This clonotype was found many times. CDR3 in DNA: TGTGCCAGCAGCCCAAAGGGACGGGGGGTCCGATCGCAGTACTTC. Translating gives CASSPKGRGVRSQYF. The chain combines TRBV3-1 with TRBJ2-7; 7 nucleotides align to TRBD2. Trimming cost V 4 bases and J 9 bases; bases outside gene matches: 15. The germline V gene encodes CDR1 LGHDT and CDR2 YNNKEL (reference sequence). This CDR3 is 15 amino acids long.

The chain links TRBV10-2 to TRBJ1-2; D unclear. The CDR3 is 13 amino acids. V was clipped by 2 bases and J by 7 bases, with 11 bases between them. CDR1 is WSHSY and CDR2 is SAAADI in the germline V gene. CDR3 loop: CASSEETGFGYTF. The CDR3 nucleotides read TGCGCCAGCAGTGAGGAGACCGGGTTTGGCTACACCTTC.